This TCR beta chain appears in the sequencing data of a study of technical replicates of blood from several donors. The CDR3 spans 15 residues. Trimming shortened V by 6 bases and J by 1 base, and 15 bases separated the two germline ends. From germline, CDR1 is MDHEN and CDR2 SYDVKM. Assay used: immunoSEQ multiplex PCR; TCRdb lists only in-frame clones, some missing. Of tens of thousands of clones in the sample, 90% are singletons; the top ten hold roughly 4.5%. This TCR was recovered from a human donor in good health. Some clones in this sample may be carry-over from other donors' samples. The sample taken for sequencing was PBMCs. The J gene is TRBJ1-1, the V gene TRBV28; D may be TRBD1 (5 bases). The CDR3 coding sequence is TGTGCCAGCAGCCCCTACCGAGACAGGAACACTGAAGCTTTCTTT. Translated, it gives CASSPYRDRNTEAFF.